Listed below are T cell receptor beta chains from one sample, sequenced in a study of blood T cell repertoires in COVID-19. Repertoires were generated with immunoSEQ multiplex PCR, while TCRdb's copy carries only in-frame clones and drops some. The table shows about 38,000 clones, with around 70% occurring only once. The sample taken for sequencing was peripheral blood. These receptors were obtained from a man between 65 and 79 years old with COVID-19, enrolled during active disease. Each CDR3 is given with its conserved first and last residue. The D gene is left open where the match is weak. Size tells how often a clone was seen (once, few, many) or the class of an expanded clone, and some rows leave it out.

D gene: -
J gene: TRBJ1-2
V gene: TRBV4-1
clone size: few
CDR3 DNA: TGCGCCAGCAGCCAAGATAGGGGGTGGGTTGGCTACACCTTC
CDR3 protein: CASSQDRGWVGYTF

D gene: -
J gene: TRBJ1-2
V gene: TRBV19
clone size: -
CDR3 DNA: TGTGCCAGTAGACTCAGGGATGGCTACACCTTC
CDR3 protein: CASRLRDGYTF

D gene: -
J gene: TRBJ2-1
V gene: TRBV6-2/TRBV6-3
clone size: -
CDR3 DNA: TGTGCCAGCAGTTACCTGGCGGGCATCTCCTACAATGAGCAGTTCTTC
CDR3 protein: CASSYLAGISYNEQFF

D gene: TRBD1
J gene: TRBJ1-2
V gene: TRBV28
clone size: -
CDR3 DNA: TGTGCCAGCAGGAGTGGCCAGGGGGTACGAGGCTACACCTTC
CDR3 protein: CASRSGQGVRGYTF

D gene: TRBD1
J gene: TRBJ2-3
V gene: TRBV19
clone size: once
CDR3 DNA: TGTGCCAGTAGCCTCCGCGGTGGGACAGGTTCTACAGATACGCAGTATTTT
CDR3 protein: CASSLRGGTGSTDTQYF

D gene: -
J gene: TRBJ2-7
V gene: TRBV10-3
clone size: -
CDR3 DNA: TGTGCCATCAGTGAACGTCCTGGCGGAAAACCCTACGAGCAGTACTTC
CDR3 protein: CAISERPGGKPYEQYF

D gene: TRBD2
J gene: TRBJ2-1
V gene: TRBV2
clone size: -
CDR3 DNA: TGTGCCAGCAGTGAAGATGTGGGCGGGGGCTACAATGAGCAGTTCTTC
CDR3 protein: CASSEDVGGGYNEQFF

D gene: -
J gene: TRBJ1-1
V gene: TRBV4-2
clone size: -
CDR3 DNA: TGTGCCAGCAGCCCGCAGATAGGGAGTACTGAAGCTTTCTTT
CDR3 protein: CASSPQIGSTEAFF

D gene: TRBD2
J gene: TRBJ2-3
V gene: TRBV5-1
clone size: once
CDR3 DNA: TGCGCCAGCAGCACTAGCGGGGGAGGTATAGATACGCAGTATTTT
CDR3 protein: CASSTSGGGIDTQYF

D gene: TRBD1
J gene: TRBJ2-7
V gene: TRBV19
clone size: -
CDR3 DNA: TGTGCCAGTAGTATAGGGGTGACAGGGTACTACGAGCAGTACTTC
CDR3 protein: CASSIGVTGYYEQYF

D gene: -
J gene: TRBJ1-2
V gene: TRBV4-1
clone size: -
CDR3 DNA: TGCGCCAGCAGCCAAGGGGCGGACACGGGCTATGGCTACACCTTC
CDR3 protein: CASSQGADTGYGYTF

D gene: TRBD1
J gene: TRBJ1-6
V gene: TRBV2
clone size: -
CDR3 DNA: TGTGCCAGCAGACGAGGGACAGGGAATAATTCACCCCTCCACTTT
CDR3 protein: CASRRGTGNNSPLHF

D gene: -
J gene: TRBJ1-5
V gene: TRBV24-1
clone size: -
CDR3 DNA: TGTGCCACCAGTGAGCTTACAGGTACCAAGCAGCCCCAGCATTTT
CDR3 protein: CATSELTGTKQPQHF

D gene: -
J gene: TRBJ1-3
V gene: TRBV5-4
clone size: -
CDR3 DNA: TGTGCCAGCAGCTTGGGGAGTCACTCTGGAAACACCATATATTTT
CDR3 protein: CASSLGSHSGNTIYF

D gene: TRBD1
J gene: TRBJ2-7
V gene: TRBV30
clone size: -
CDR3 DNA: TGTGCCTGGAGTTACTCCCCGGGACAGGGGAATGAGCAGTACTTC
CDR3 protein: CAWSYSPGQGNEQYF

D gene: -
J gene: TRBJ1-2
V gene: TRBV29-1
clone size: -
CDR3 DNA: TGCAGCGTTGTCAGGGGCGTTAACTATGGCTACACCTTC
CDR3 protein: CSVVRGVNYGYTF

D gene: -
J gene: TRBJ1-4
V gene: TRBV18
clone size: -
CDR3 DNA: TGTGCCAGCTCGGGACTGTCAGGAAATGAAAAACTGTTTTTT
CDR3 protein: CASSGLSGNEKLFF

D gene: -
J gene: TRBJ1-1
V gene: TRBV5-4
clone size: -
CDR3 DNA: TGTGCCAGCAGCTGGGACACGAACACTGAAGCTTTCTTT
CDR3 protein: CASSWDTNTEAFF

D gene: TRBD1
J gene: TRBJ2-2
V gene: TRBV24-1
clone size: -
CDR3 DNA: TGTGCCACCGGGGGGACAGGGGTACACACCGGGGAGCTGTTTTTT
CDR3 protein: CATGGTGVHTGELFF

D gene: TRBD2
J gene: TRBJ2-7
V gene: TRBV6-5
clone size: -
CDR3 DNA: TGTGCCAGCAGTCAAAGGACTAGCGCCTACGAGCAGTACTTC
CDR3 protein: CASSQRTSAYEQYF

D gene: TRBD1
J gene: TRBJ1-6
V gene: TRBV19
clone size: few
CDR3 DNA: TGTGCCAGTAGCTTACAGGGGATCCATAATTCACCCCTCCACTTT
CDR3 protein: CASSLQGIHNSPLHF

D gene: -
J gene: TRBJ2-7
V gene: TRBV4-2
clone size: -
CDR3 DNA: TGTGCCAGCAGCCAAGAGAGGTACGAGCAGTACTTC
CDR3 protein: CASSQERYEQYF

D gene: TRBD1
J gene: TRBJ2-2
V gene: TRBV11-3
clone size: -
CDR3 DNA: TGTGCCAGCAGCCGTAGACAGGGCGGGCTGTTTTTT
CDR3 protein: CASSRRQGGLFF

D gene: -
J gene: TRBJ2-7
V gene: TRBV24-1
clone size: medium-sized
CDR3 DNA: TGTGCCACCAGTGATCGCGGGCCGGTAAACAGGGAAAGAGGCTCCTACGAGCAGTACTTC
CDR3 protein: CATSDRGPVNRERGSYEQYF

D gene: -
J gene: TRBJ1-2
V gene: TRBV27
clone size: -
CDR3 DNA: TGTGCCAGCAGTTTGAAGGGGCATGGCTACACCTTC
CDR3 protein: CASSLKGHGYTF

D gene: TRBD1
J gene: TRBJ1-3
V gene: TRBV5-1
clone size: -
CDR3 DNA: TGCGCCAGCAGCTTGATGGGACAGGTTAACACCATATATTTT
CDR3 protein: CASSLMGQVNTIYF

D gene: TRBD2
J gene: TRBJ2-1
V gene: TRBV7-7
clone size: -
CDR3 DNA: TGTGCTAGCAGCTTAGCGGGCAACGAGAGACAGTTCTTC
CDR3 protein: CASSLAGNERQFF

D gene: TRBD2
J gene: TRBJ2-3
V gene: TRBV7-2
clone size: once
CDR3 DNA: TGTGCCAGCAGACGCGGCGGGGGACCCACAGATACGCAGTATTTT
CDR3 protein: CASRRGGGPTDTQYF

D gene: -
J gene: TRBJ2-1
V gene: TRBV18
clone size: -
CDR3 DNA: TGTGCCAGCTCAGTACTCGCTAGCTCCTACAATGAGCAGTTCTTC
CDR3 protein: CASSVLASSYNEQFF

D gene: -
J gene: TRBJ1-5
V gene: TRBV18
clone size: -
CDR3 DNA: TGTGCCAGCTCACCCTATCTTGGAGATCAGCCCCAGCATTTT
CDR3 protein: CASSPYLGDQPQHF

D gene: -
J gene: TRBJ1-3
V gene: TRBV30
clone size: -
CDR3 DNA: TGTGCCTTCTTCGGGGGCTCTGGAAACACCATATATTTT
CDR3 protein: CAFFGGSGNTIYF

D gene: -
J gene: TRBJ2-2
V gene: TRBV5-4
clone size: -
CDR3 DNA: TGTGCCAGCAGCTTGTATAGCACCGGGGAGCTGTTTTTT
CDR3 protein: CASSLYSTGELFF

D gene: -
J gene: TRBJ1-1
V gene: TRBV30
clone size: -
CDR3 DNA: TGTGCCTGGTGGGAGGGGGGGACTGAAGCTTTCTTT
CDR3 protein: CAWWEGGTEAFF

D gene: -
J gene: TRBJ1-4
V gene: TRBV5-1
clone size: -
CDR3 DNA: TGCGCCAGCAGCGTCCTTGCAACTAATGAAAAACTGTTTTTT
CDR3 protein: CASSVLATNEKLFF

D gene: TRBD1
J gene: TRBJ2-2
V gene: TRBV18
clone size: -
CDR3 DNA: TGTGCCAGCTCACTGGACAGGGGGAACACCGGGGAGCTGTTTTTT
CDR3 protein: CASSLDRGNTGELFF

D gene: TRBD2
J gene: TRBJ2-7
V gene: TRBV7-9
clone size: many
CDR3 DNA: TGTGCCAGCAGAAGCGGGGCCTCCTACGAGCAGTACTTC
CDR3 protein: CASRSGASYEQYF

D gene: TRBD2
J gene: TRBJ2-7
V gene: TRBV10-3
clone size: -
CDR3 DNA: TGTGCCTCAGGAACTGGGACTAGCGGCTACGAGCAGTACTTC
CDR3 protein: CASGTGTSGYEQYF

D gene: -
J gene: TRBJ1-1
V gene: TRBV6-6
clone size: -
CDR3 DNA: TGTGCCAGCAGTACCCCACAGGGAACTATGAACACTGAAGCTTTCTTT
CDR3 protein: CASSTPQGTMNTEAFF

D gene: -
J gene: TRBJ2-7
V gene: TRBV4-3
clone size: few
CDR3 DNA: TGCGCCAGCAGCTATTCGACAGGCCCCGCTGTCCGAGCCGAGCAGTACTTC
CDR3 protein: CASSYSTGPAVRAEQYF

D gene: TRBD1
J gene: TRBJ1-2
V gene: TRBV5-1
clone size: -
CDR3 DNA: TGCGCCAGCAGCTCCACCGGGACAGACATCTATGGCTACACCTTC
CDR3 protein: CASSSTGTDIYGYTF

D gene: -
J gene: TRBJ1-5
V gene: TRBV27
clone size: medium-sized
CDR3 DNA: TGTGCCAGCAGTTCCTACGGGGGCAATCAGCCCCAGCATTTT
CDR3 protein: CASSSYGGNQPQHF

D gene: -
J gene: TRBJ1-3
V gene: TRBV5-1
clone size: -
CDR3 DNA: TGCGCCAGCAGCTTGGCCTTGTTAGGGGCTGGAAACACCATATATTTT
CDR3 protein: CASSLALLGAGNTIYF

D gene: TRBD1
J gene: TRBJ2-3
V gene: TRBV2
clone size: -
CDR3 DNA: TGTGCCAGCAGGGGGACAGGGTCGATAGATACGCAGTATTTT
CDR3 protein: CASRGTGSIDTQYF

D gene: -
J gene: TRBJ1-1
V gene: TRBV16
clone size: once
CDR3 DNA: TGTGCCAGCAGCCAATCCCTGGAGGGTGAAGCTTTCTTT
CDR3 protein: CASSQSLEGEAFF

D gene: TRBD2
J gene: TRBJ2-4
V gene: TRBV9
clone size: -
CDR3 DNA: TGTGCCAGCAGCCCAACGCCTGGGGGGGTATTGGACATTCAGTACTTC
CDR3 protein: CASSPTPGGVLDIQYF

D gene: -
J gene: TRBJ2-7
V gene: TRBV6-5
clone size: -
CDR3 DNA: TGTGCCAGCAGTAAAAGCTTAGCGGACTCCTACGAGCAGTACTTC
CDR3 protein: CASSKSLADSYEQYF

D gene: -
J gene: TRBJ1-1
V gene: TRBV5-6
clone size: -
CDR3 DNA: TGTGCCAGCAGCTCCAGGGTTGAAGCTTTCTTT
CDR3 protein: CASSSRVEAFF

D gene: -
J gene: TRBJ1-6
V gene: TRBV6-2/TRBV6-3
clone size: few
CDR3 DNA: TGTGCCAGCAGTTACTCTCCGGGGAATTCACCCCTCCACTTT
CDR3 protein: CASSYSPGNSPLHF

D gene: -
J gene: TRBJ2-1
V gene: TRBV12-2
clone size: once
CDR3 DNA: TGTGCAAGTCGCTTAGGTAGCCCCCCGGGACTAAAGGAGAGTGAGCAGTTCTTC
CDR3 protein: CASRLGSPPGLKESEQFF

D gene: -
J gene: TRBJ1-5
V gene: TRBV30
clone size: -
CDR3 DNA: TGTGCCTGGAGTGGACAGCGCAATCAGCCCCAGCATTTT
CDR3 protein: CAWSGQRNQPQHF

D gene: TRBD1
J gene: TRBJ2-6
V gene: TRBV7-9
clone size: -
CDR3 DNA: TGTGCCCTTATGACAGGGGGACGATCCGGGGCCAACGTCCTGACTTTC
CDR3 protein: CALMTGGRSGANVLTF

D gene: -
J gene: TRBJ1-1
V gene: TRBV3-1/TRBV3-2
clone size: -
CDR3 DNA: TGTGCCAGCAGGTTGAGGGATGAAGCTTTCTTT
CDR3 protein: CASRLRDEAFF

D gene: -
J gene: TRBJ2-6
V gene: TRBV19
clone size: -
CDR3 DNA: TGTGCCAGTACCCAAGACAGACTTACCTCTGGGGCCAACGTCCTGACTTTC
CDR3 protein: CASTQDRLTSGANVLTF

D gene: TRBD1
J gene: TRBJ2-3
V gene: TRBV27
clone size: -
CDR3 DNA: TGTGCCAGCAGGACACAGGGGGCTTCAGATACGCAGTATTTT
CDR3 protein: CASRTQGASDTQYF

D gene: TRBD1
J gene: TRBJ1-5
V gene: TRBV4-1
clone size: -
CDR3 DNA: TGCGCCAGCAGCCTTTTGGGACAGGGCAATCAGCCCCAGCATTTT
CDR3 protein: CASSLLGQGNQPQHF

D gene: -
J gene: TRBJ2-7
V gene: TRBV27
clone size: few
CDR3 DNA: TGTGCCAGCAGTTTATTTACCGGGGTGGTTTACGAGCAGTACTTC
CDR3 protein: CASSLFTGVVYEQYF

D gene: -
J gene: TRBJ2-3
V gene: TRBV2
clone size: -
CDR3 DNA: TGTGCCAGCAGCGGAGCCAGGGGGGGCACAGATACGCAGTATTTT
CDR3 protein: CASSGARGGTDTQYF

D gene: -
J gene: TRBJ1-2
V gene: TRBV18
clone size: -
CDR3 DNA: TGTGCCAGCTCACCCTCGGGGGAGAATGGCTACACCTTC
CDR3 protein: CASSPSGENGYTF

D gene: TRBD1
J gene: TRBJ1-5
V gene: TRBV19
clone size: -
CDR3 DNA: TGTGCCAGTAGTTATCAGGGGGCGCGGGCCCAGCATTTT
CDR3 protein: CASSYQGARAQHF